This T cell receptor (beta chain) was captured by sequencing in a study of cytomegalovirus exposure and HLA in healthy donors. About the study: The roughly 120 million unique TCR beta sequences, from about 170 million T cells, were found by an earlier analysis. There were about 85 million unique TCRs (from HLA-typed donors) in an early data release. Points from the study as a whole: Other equally common chains were less clonally expanded than HLA-associated TCR beta chains, a later analysis showed. In a later analysis, TCR beta V- and J-gene trimming was associated with a missense DCLRE1C variant.

In regard to this clone: Antigen specificity is unknown.

The V and J ends lost 4 bases and 0 bases respectively, with 9 bases between them. Germline values: CDR1 SGHDT, CDR2 YYEEEE. The CDR3 runs to 14 residues. The PCR used 60 Vbeta and 13 Jbeta primers. Here immunoSEQ multiplex PCR was the method, and the copy in TCRdb shows in-frame clones only, minus some. The repertoire holds some 96,000 clones, with roughly three quarters as singletons. The chain carries TRBV5-6 and TRBJ2-3, with unresolved D. Sequencing was done on a sample of PBMCs. The sequence derives from a woman aged 60-75 years in good health and CMV-seronegative. DNA for the CDR3: TGTGCCAGCAGCCGCCACATTAGCACAGATACGCAGTATTTT. Protein product: CASSRHISTDTQYF.